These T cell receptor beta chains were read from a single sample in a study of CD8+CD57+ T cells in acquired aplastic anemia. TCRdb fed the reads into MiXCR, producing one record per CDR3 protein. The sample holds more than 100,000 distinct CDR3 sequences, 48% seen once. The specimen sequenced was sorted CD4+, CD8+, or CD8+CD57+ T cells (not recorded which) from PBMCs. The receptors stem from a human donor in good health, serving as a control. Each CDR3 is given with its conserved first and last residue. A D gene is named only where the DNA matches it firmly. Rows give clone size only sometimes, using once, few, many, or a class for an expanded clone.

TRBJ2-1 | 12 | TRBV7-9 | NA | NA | TGTGCCAGCAGCCCACGGGGGCGGGAGCAGTTCTTC | CASSPRGREQFF
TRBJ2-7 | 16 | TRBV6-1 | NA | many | TGTGCCAGCAGTACATTATTTAGCGCCTACGCGGGCGAGCAGTACTTC | CASSTLFSAYAGEQYF
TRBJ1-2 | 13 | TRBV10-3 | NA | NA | TGTGCCATCAGTAGCGAGACTCTTCATGGCTACACCTTC | CAISSETLHGYTF
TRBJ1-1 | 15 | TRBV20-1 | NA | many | TGCAGTGCCCGAGCGGGGGTGGATGAGAACACTGAAGCTTTCTTT | CSARAGVDENTEAFF
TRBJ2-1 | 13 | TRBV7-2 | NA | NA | TGTGCCAGCCAGCCCCTGGGAGACAATGAGCAGTTCTTC | CASQPLGDNEQFF
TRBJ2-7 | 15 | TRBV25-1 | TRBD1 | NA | TGTGCCAGCAGTGATCCGACAGGGGTCGAGTACGAGCAGTACTTC | CASSDPTGVEYEQYF
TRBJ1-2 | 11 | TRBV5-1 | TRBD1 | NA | TGCGCCATCGGGACAGGGGGCGGCTACACCTTC | CAIGTGGGYTF
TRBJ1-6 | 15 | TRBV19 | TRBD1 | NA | TGTGCCAGTAGTCCTCCGGACAGGGGCAAGTCACCCCCCCACTTT | CASSPPDRGKSPPHF
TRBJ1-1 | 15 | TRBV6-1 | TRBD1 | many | TGTGCCAGCAGTTTCGACAGGGGGCGACGCACTGAAGCTTTCTTT | CASSFDRGRRTEAFF
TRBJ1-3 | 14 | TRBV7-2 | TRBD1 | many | TGTGCCAGCAGCTTTCAGGGGGCAAGAAACACCATATATTTT | CASSFQGARNTIYF
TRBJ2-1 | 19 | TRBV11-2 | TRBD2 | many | TGTGCCAGCAGCTTAGTAGCGGGGGGCCCTTCCCTGGCGCAGGGTGAGCAGTTCTTC | CASSLVAGGPSLAQGEQFF
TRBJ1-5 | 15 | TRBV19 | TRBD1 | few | TGTGCCAGTAGTTGGAGGCAGGGGGGGAATCAGCCCCAGCATTTT | CASSWRQGGNQPQHF
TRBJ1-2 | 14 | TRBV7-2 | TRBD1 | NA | TGTGCCAGCAGCCCGGGACAGGGTGAGGATGGCTACACCTTC | CASSPGQGEDGYTF
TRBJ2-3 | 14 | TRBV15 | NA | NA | TGTGCCACCAGCAGTGAGTCAGGGGCAGATACGCAGTATTTT | CATSSESGADTQYF
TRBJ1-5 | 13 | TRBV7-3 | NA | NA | TGTGCCAGCAGCCCCCGGGGGAATCAGCCCCAGCATTTT | CASSPRGNQPQHF
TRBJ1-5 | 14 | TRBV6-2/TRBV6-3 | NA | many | TGTGCCAGCAGTTACTTCAGGGGCGGTCAGCCCCAGCATTTT | CASSYFRGGQPQHF
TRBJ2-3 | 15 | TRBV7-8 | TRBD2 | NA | TGTGCCAGCAGCTTAGGGACTAGCGGGTCAGATACGCAGTATTTT | CASSLGTSGSDTQYF
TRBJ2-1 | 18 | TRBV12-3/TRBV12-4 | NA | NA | TGTGCCAGCAGTTTAGCGAGAGCACTATTCAGCTTCTACAATGAGCAGTTCTTC | CASSLARALFSFYNEQFF
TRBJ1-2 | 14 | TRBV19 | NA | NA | TGTGCCAGTAGATCCCCTGGGGAGAGCTATGGCTACACCTTC | CASRSPGESYGYTF
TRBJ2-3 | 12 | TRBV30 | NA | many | TGTGCCTGGAGTCTTAGCACAGATACGCAGTATTTT | CAWSLSTDTQYF
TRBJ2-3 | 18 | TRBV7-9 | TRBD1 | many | TGTGCCAGCAGCTCTCTATTGTCCCGGGACAGGGGCACAGATACGCAGTATTTT | CASSSLLSRDRGTDTQYF
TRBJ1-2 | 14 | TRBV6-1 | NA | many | TGTGCCAGCAGCCCGAATCGAGTTAACTATGGCTACACCTTC | CASSPNRVNYGYTF
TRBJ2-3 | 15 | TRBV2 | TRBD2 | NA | TGTGCCAGCAGACAGCGGGAGGCTCCCACAGATACGCAGTATTTT | CASRQREAPTDTQYF
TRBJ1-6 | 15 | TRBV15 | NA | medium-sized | TGTGCCACCAGCCGATCCGGGGATCTCAATTCACCCCTCCACTTT | CATSRSGDLNSPLHF
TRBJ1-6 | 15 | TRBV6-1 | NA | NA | TGTGCCAGCAGGGACCGGGACGTCGGTCCGACACCCCTCCACTTT | CASRDRDVGPTPLHF
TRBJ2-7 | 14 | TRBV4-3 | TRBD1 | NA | TGCGCCAGCAGCCCTTCCCGACAGGGGTACGAGCAGTACTTC | CASSPSRQGYEQYF
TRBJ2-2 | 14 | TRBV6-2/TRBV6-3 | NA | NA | TGTGCCAGCAGTTACATAGTGGCGGGCGGGGAGCTGTTTTTT | CASSYIVAGGELFF
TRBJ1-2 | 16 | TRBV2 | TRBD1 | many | TGTGCCAGCAGTGAATGGCCCGGGACAGGCAACTATGGCTACACCTTC | CASSEWPGTGNYGYTF
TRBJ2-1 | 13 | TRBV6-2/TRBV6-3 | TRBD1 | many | TGTGCCAGCGGGGACAGGGAATCGCGTGAGCAGTTCTTC | CASGDRESREQFF
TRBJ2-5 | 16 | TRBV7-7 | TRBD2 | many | TGTGCCAGCAGCTTAGGAGGGACTAGCGGTCGAGAGACCCAGTACTTC | CASSLGGTSGRETQYF
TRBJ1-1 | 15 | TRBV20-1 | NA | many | TGCAGTGCTAGAGATCCGGGGAGTGGGAACACTGAAGCTTTCTTT | CSARDPGSGNTEAFF
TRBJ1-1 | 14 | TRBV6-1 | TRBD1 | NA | TGTGCCAGCACCATAGGACAGGGAGACACTGAAGCTTTCTTT | CASTIGQGDTEAFF
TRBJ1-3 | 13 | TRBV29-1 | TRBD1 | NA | TGCAGCGTTGGTGCGGACAGGGGAAACACCATATATTTT | CSVGADRGNTIYF
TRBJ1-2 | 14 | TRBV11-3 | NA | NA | TGTGCCAGCAGCCTTCGCTTGACGGGGAACGGCTACACCTTC | CASSLRLTGNGYTF
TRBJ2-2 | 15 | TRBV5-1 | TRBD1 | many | TGCGCCAGCAGCGTGGGACAGGGAGGCACCGGGGAGCTGTTTTTT | CASSVGQGGTGELFF
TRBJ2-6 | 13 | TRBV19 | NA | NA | TGTGCCAGTAGTATCGGTGGGGCCAACGTCCTGACTTTC | CASSIGGANVLTF
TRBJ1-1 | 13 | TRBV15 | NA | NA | TGTGCCACCAGCAGAAGAGACTTTACCGCAGCTTTCTTT | CATSRRDFTAAFF
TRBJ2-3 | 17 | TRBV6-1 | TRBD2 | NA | TGTGCCAGCAGTAGGACTAGCGGGGGGGATCCCACAGATACGCAGTATTTT | CASSRTSGGDPTDTQYF
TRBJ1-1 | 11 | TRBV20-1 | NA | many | TGCAGTGCTTGGCGGAACACTGAAGCTTTCTTT | CSAWRNTEAFF
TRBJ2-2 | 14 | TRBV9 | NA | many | TGTGCCAGCAGCGTAGAACAGGTCACCGGGGAGCTGTTTTTT | CASSVEQVTGELFF
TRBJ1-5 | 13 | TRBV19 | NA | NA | TGTGCCAGTAGTTCCATGGTTGCTCAGCCCCAGCATTTT | CASSSMVAQPQHF
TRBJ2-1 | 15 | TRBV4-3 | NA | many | TGCGCCAGCAGCCAAGATGATGCAGGCTACAATGAGCAGTTCTTC | CASSQDDAGYNEQFF
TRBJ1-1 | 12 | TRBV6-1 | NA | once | TGTGCCACCACAGAGGGGAACACTGAAGCTTTCTTT | CATTEGNTEAFF
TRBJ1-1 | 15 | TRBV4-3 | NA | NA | TGCGCCAGCAGCCAAGGAAGCGCCCTGAACACTGAAGCTTTCTTT | CASSQGSALNTEAFF
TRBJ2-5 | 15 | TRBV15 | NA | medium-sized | TGTGCCACCAGCCGAGAGGGCAGCAACCAAGAGACCCAGTACTTC | CATSREGSNQETQYF
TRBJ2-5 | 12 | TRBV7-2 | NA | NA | TGTGCCAGCAGCTCGCGGGCAGAGACCCAGTACTTC | CASSSRAETQYF
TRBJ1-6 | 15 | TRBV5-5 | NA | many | TGTGCCAGCAGCTTGCGGGCAGGGGATGTTTCACCCCTCCACTTT | CASSLRAGDVSPLHF
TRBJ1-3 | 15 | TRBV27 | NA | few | TGTGCCAGCAGTTTCTCCGGGGTCTCAGGAAACACCATATATTTT | CASSFSGVSGNTIYF
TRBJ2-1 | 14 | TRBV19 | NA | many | TGTGCCACAAAAAGGGGATTCGGCGTGTTAGGGCAGTTCTTC | CATKRGFGVLGQFF